What follows is one T cell receptor beta chain and its context. This sample was included in a study of blood T cell repertoires in COVID-19. Overall study: From T cells, B-cell-depleted T cells, or PBMCs came the material, which was cDNA or gDNA.

The CDR3 has 15 residues. V lost 4 bases and J 4 bases, leaving 16 bases between the germline ends. Germline V gives CDR1 SGHKS, CDR2 YYEKEE (reference sequence). The data were produced by immunoSEQ multiplex PCR, yet TCRdb's version contains in-frame clones alone and is incomplete. The table shows approximately 160,000 clones, with approximately 86% occurring only once. This receptor was identified in a man aged 55 to 70 with COVID-19, enrolled during active disease. Input material: peripheral blood. The chain combines TRBV5-5 with TRBJ2-3; D is unclear. In DNA form, the CDR3 reads TGTGCCAGCAGCCCGCGAGGAAGTTATTCAGATACGCAGTATTTT. This translates into CASSPRGSYSDTQYF. The variable domain in full, with the rest retrieved from reference TRBV5-5 and TRBJ2-3, is DAGVTQSPTHLIKTRGQQVTLRCSPISGHKSVSWYQQVLGQGPQFIFQYYEKEERGRGNFPDRFSARQFPNYSSELNVNALLLGDSALYLCASSPRGSYSDTQYFGPGTRLTVL.